Listed below are T cell receptor beta chains from one sample, sequenced in a study of CD8 T cells in Susac syndrome. One entry per CDR3 protein results from TCRdb running MiXCR on the immunoSEQ multiplex PCR reads. The table records 180,000 or so distinct CDR3 sequences, around 94% of them present only once. The sequenced sample was CD4+ T cells from PBMCs. These receptors all stem from a human donor with Susac syndrome. CDR3s leave out the opening cysteine and the closing phenylalanine or tryptophan. Each record gives: J gene, V gene, CDR3 length, CDR3 protein.

J gene: TRBJ2-5
V gene: TRBV28
CDR3 length: 13
CDR3 protein: ASSVFSGKLEAQY

J gene: TRBJ1-2
V gene: TRBV2
CDR3 length: 11
CDR3 protein: ASSVEGGQGYT

J gene: TRBJ1-1
V gene: TRBV12-3/TRBV12-4
CDR3 length: 12
CDR3 protein: ASSFEGARTEAF

J gene: TRBJ1-2
V gene: TRBV20-1
CDR3 length: 10
CDR3 protein: SASGTPYGYT

J gene: TRBJ1-1
V gene: TRBV20-1
CDR3 length: 14
CDR3 protein: SAQGTSQGPRTEAF

J gene: TRBJ2-7
V gene: TRBV7-2
CDR3 length: 12
CDR3 protein: ASRARTTDYEQY

J gene: TRBJ1-1
V gene: TRBV29-1
CDR3 length: 10
CDR3 protein: SAGLTNTEAF

J gene: TRBJ2-5
V gene: TRBV20-1
CDR3 length: 13
CDR3 protein: SARDPGRVGETQY

J gene: TRBJ2-7
V gene: TRBV6-2/TRBV6-3
CDR3 length: 15
CDR3 protein: ASSYPKLQGLFYEQY

J gene: TRBJ1-2
V gene: TRBV3-1
CDR3 length: 13
CDR3 protein: ASSQVGASDYGYT

J gene: TRBJ2-2
V gene: TRBV5-1
CDR3 length: 13
CDR3 protein: ASSLGTRRTGELF

J gene: TRBJ2-7
V gene: TRBV27
CDR3 length: 10
CDR3 protein: ASREQGHEQY

J gene: TRBJ1-6
V gene: TRBV12-3/TRBV12-4
CDR3 length: 15
CDR3 protein: ASSLRRSGKGISPLH

J gene: TRBJ1-1
V gene: TRBV15
CDR3 length: 11
CDR3 protein: ATSSRSHTEAF

J gene: TRBJ2-2
V gene: TRBV20-1
CDR3 length: 9
CDR3 protein: SARDTRALF

J gene: TRBJ2-1
V gene: TRBV20-1
CDR3 length: 12
CDR3 protein: SATNRVVYNEQF

J gene: TRBJ2-1
V gene: TRBV29-1
CDR3 length: 10
CDR3 protein: SVVAGPNEQF

J gene: TRBJ1-5
V gene: TRBV18
CDR3 length: 12
CDR3 protein: ASSPDRHNQPQH

J gene: TRBJ2-1
V gene: TRBV7-9
CDR3 length: 12
CDR3 protein: ASSLVWQGNEQF

J gene: TRBJ2-5
V gene: TRBV20-1
CDR3 length: 13
CDR3 protein: SAPTSGGIQETQY

J gene: TRBJ1-1
V gene: TRBV27
CDR3 length: 13
CDR3 protein: ASSPPEWRNTEAF

J gene: TRBJ2-5
V gene: TRBV4-1
CDR3 length: 17
CDR3 protein: ASSQDILGLAGGKETQY

J gene: TRBJ1-2
V gene: TRBV7-3
CDR3 length: 11
CDR3 protein: ASSIRQGYGYT

J gene: TRBJ2-7
V gene: TRBV20-1
CDR3 length: 12
CDR3 protein: SASTLDNSYEQY

J gene: TRBJ1-2
V gene: TRBV11-2
CDR3 length: 14
CDR3 protein: ASSSMVDSRGYGYT

J gene: TRBJ1-1
V gene: TRBV13
CDR3 length: 13
CDR3 protein: ASSLGRRVNTEAF

J gene: TRBJ2-2
V gene: TRBV4-3
CDR3 length: 13
CDR3 protein: ASSQGVLYTGELF

J gene: TRBJ2-3
V gene: TRBV12-3/TRBV12-4
CDR3 length: 13
CDR3 protein: ASSPWRGNTDTQY

J gene: TRBJ2-7
V gene: TRBV19
CDR3 length: 12
CDR3 protein: ASSTRTGTYEQY

J gene: TRBJ1-2
V gene: TRBV21-1
CDR3 length: 11
CDR3 protein: ASSSQVNYGYT

J gene: TRBJ1-5
V gene: TRBV7-9
CDR3 length: 13
CDR3 protein: ASSLDSQPNQPQH

J gene: TRBJ2-5
V gene: TRBV5-5
CDR3 length: 13
CDR3 protein: ASSSPRGTRETQY